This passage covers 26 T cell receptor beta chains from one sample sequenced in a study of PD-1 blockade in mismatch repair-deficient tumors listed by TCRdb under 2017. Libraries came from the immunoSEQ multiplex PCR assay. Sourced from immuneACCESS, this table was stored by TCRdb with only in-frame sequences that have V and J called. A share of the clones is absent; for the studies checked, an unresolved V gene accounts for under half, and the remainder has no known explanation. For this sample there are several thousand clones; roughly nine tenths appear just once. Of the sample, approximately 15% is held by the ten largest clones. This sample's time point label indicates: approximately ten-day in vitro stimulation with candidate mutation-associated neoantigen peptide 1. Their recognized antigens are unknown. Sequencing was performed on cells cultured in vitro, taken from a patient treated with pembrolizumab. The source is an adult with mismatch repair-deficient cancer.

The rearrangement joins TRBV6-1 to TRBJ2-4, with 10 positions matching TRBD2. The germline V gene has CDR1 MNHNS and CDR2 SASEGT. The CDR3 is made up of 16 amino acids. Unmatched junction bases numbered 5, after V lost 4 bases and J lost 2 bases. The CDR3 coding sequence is TGTGCCAGCAGTGTTCTAGCGGGAGTAACCAAAAACATTCAGTACTTC. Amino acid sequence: CASSVLAGVTKNIQYF.

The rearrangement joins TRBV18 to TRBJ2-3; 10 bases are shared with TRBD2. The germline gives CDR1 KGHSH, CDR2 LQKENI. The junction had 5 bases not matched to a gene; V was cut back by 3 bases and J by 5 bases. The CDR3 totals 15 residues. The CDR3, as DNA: TGTGCCAGCTCACCGCCGGGACTAGCGTTAGATACGCAGTATTTT. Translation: CASSPPGLALDTQYF.

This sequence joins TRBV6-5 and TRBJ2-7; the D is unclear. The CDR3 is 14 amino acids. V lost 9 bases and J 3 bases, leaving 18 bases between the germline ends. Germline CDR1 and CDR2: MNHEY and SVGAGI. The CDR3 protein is CASRPALPLYEQYF. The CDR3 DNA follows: TGTGCCAGTCGGCCCGCGCTGCCCCTCTACGAGCAGTACTTC.

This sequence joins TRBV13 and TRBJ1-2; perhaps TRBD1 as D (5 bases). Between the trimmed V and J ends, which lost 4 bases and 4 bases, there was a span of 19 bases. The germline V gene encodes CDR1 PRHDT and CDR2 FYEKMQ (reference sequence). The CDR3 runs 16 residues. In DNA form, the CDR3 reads TGTGCCAGCAGCTCGCCCCTGGGCAGGGTTAGCTATGGCTACACCTTC. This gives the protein CASSSPLGRVSYGYTF.

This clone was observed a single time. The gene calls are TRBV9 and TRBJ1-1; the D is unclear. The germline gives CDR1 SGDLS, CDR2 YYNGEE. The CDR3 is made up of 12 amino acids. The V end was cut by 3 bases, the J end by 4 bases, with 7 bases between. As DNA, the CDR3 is TGTGCCAGCAGCGGGTCGGGCACTGAAGCTTTCTTT. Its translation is CASSGSGTEAFF.

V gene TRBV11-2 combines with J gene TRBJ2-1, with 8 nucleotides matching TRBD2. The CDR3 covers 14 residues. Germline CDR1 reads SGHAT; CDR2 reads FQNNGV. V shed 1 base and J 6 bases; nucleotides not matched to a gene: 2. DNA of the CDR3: TGTGCCAGCAGCTTAGGGACTAGCATCAATGAGCAGTTCTTC. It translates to CASSLGTSINEQFF.

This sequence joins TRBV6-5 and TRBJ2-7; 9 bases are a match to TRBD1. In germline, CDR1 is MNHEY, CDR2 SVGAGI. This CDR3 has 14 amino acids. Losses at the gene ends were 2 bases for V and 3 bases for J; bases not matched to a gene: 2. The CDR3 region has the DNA TGTGCCAGCAGTTACGCGGGACAGGGCTACGAGCAGTACTTC. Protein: CASSYAGQGYEQYF.

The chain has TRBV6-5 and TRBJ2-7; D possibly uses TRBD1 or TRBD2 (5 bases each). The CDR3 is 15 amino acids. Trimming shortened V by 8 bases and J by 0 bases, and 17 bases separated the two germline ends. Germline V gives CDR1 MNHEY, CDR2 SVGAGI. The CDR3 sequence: CASGPPGPISYEQYF. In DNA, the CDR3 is TGTGCCAGCGGGCCCCCGGGGCCTATCTCCTACGAGCAGTACTTC.

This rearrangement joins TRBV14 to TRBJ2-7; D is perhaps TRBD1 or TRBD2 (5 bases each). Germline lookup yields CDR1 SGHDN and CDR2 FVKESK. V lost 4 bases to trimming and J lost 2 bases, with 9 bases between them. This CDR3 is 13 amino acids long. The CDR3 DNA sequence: TGTGCCAGCAGCCGGGGGAGCGCCTACGAGCAGTACTTC. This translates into CASSRGSAYEQYF.

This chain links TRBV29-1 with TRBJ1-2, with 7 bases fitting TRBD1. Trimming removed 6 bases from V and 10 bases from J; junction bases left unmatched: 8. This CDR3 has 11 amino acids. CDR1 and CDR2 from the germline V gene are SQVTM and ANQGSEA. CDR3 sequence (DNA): TGCAGCGTGGGACAGACCTCTGCCTACACCTTC. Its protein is CSVGQTSAYTF.

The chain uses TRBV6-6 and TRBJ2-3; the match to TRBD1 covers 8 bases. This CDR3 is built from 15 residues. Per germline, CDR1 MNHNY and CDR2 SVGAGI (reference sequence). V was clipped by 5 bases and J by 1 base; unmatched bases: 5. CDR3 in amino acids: CASSQTGGGTDTQYF. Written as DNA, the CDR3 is TGTGCCAGCAGTCAAACAGGGGGTGGCACAGATACGCAGTATTTT.

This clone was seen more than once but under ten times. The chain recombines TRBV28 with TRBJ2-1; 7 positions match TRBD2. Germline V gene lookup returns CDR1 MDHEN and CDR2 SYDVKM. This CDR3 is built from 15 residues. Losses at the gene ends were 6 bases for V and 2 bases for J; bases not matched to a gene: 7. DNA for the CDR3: TGTGCCAGCAGCACAGCGGGATTAACCTACAATGAGCAGTTCTTC. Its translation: CASSTAGLTYNEQFF. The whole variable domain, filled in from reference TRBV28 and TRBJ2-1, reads DVKVTQSSRYLVKRTGEKVFLECVQDMDHENMFWYRQDPGLGLRLIYFSYDVKMKEKGDIPEGYSVSREKKERFSLILESASTNQTSMYLCASSTAGLTYNEQFFGPGTRLTVL.

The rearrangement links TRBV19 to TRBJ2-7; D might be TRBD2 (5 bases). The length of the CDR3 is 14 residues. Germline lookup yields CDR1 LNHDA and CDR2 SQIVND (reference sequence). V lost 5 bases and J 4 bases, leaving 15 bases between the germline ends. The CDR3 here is CASSLPGSRYEQYF. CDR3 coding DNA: TGTGCCAGTAGTTTACCGGGATCAAGGTACGAGCAGTACTTC.

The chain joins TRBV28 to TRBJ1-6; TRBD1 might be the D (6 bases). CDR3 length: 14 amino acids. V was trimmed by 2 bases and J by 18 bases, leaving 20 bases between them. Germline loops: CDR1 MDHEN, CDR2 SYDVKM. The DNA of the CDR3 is TGTGCCAGCAGTTTAAGGCAGGGGTCCCGGTCAGGCCACTTT. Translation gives CASSLRQGSRSGHF.

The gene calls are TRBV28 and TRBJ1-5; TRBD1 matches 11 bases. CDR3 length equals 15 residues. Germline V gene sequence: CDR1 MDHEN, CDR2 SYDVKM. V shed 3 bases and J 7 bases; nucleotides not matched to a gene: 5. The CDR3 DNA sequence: TGTGCCAGCAGTTTCCGGGACAGGGGGAGGCAGCCCCAGCATTTT. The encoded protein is CASSFRDRGRQPQHF.

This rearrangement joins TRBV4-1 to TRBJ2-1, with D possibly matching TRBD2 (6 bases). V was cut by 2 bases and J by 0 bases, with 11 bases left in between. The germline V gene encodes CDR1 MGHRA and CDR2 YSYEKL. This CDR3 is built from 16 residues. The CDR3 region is CASSQSGLSSYNEQFF. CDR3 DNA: TGCGCCAGCAGCCAAAGCGGGCTAAGCTCCTACAATGAGCAGTTCTTC.

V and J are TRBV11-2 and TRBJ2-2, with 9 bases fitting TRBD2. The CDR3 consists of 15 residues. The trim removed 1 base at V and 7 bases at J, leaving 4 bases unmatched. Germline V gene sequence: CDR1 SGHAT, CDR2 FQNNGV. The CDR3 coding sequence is TGTGCCAGCAGCTTAGGGGTAGCGGGAGACGGGGAGCTGTTTTTT. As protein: CASSLGVAGDGELFF.

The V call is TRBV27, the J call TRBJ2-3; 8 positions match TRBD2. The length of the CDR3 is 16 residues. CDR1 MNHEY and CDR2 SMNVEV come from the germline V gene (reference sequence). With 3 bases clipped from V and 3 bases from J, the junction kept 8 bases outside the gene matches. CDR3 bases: TGTGCCAGCAGTTTCGTCGTAGCGGGAAGTACAGATACGCAGTATTTT. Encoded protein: CASSFVVAGSTDTQYF.

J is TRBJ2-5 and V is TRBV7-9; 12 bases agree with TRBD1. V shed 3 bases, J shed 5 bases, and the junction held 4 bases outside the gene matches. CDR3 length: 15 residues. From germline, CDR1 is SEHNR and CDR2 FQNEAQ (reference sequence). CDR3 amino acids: CASSFRDRGRETQYF. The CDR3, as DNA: TGTGCCAGCAGCTTCAGGGACAGGGGGCGGGAGACCCAGTACTTC.

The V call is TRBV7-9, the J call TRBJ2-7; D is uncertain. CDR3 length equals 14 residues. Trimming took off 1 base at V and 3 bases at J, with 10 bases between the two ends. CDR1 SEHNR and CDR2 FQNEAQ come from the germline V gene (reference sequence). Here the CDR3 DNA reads TGTGCCAGCAGCTTAGTTGGTTTGGTCTACGAGCAGTACTTC. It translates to CASSLVGLVYEQYF.

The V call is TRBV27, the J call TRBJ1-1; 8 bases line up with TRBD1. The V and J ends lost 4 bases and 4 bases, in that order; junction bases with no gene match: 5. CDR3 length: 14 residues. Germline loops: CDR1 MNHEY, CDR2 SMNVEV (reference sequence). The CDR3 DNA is TGTGCCAGCAGTTCAGGACAGGGAAGCACTGAAGCTTTCTTT. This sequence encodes CASSSGQGSTEAFF.

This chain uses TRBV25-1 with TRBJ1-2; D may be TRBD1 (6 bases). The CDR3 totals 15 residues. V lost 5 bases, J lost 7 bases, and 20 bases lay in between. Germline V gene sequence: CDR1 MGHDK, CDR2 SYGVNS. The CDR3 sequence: CASSRMTGGGSGYTF. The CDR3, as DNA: TGTGCCAGCAGTCGGATGACGGGGGGCGGGTCTGGCTACACCTTC.

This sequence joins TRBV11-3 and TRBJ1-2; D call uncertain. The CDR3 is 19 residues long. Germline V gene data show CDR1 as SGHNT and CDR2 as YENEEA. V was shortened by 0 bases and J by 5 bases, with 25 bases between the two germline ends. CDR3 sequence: CASSLDETRLGRVKYGYTF. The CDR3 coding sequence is TGTGCCAGCAGCTTAGACGAAACCAGGTTGGGTCGGGTTAAGTATGGCTACACCTTC.

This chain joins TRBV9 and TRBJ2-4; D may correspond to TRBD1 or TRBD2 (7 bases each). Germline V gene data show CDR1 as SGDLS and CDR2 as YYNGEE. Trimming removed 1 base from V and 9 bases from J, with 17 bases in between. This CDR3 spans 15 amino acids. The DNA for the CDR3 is TGTGCCAGCAGCGTAAGGGAGGGGGCTTCTGTCATTCAGTACTTC. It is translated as CASSVREGASVIQYF.

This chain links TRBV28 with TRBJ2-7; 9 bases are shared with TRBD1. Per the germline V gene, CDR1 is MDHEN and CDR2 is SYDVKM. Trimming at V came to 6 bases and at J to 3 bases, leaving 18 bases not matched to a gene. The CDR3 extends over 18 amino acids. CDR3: CASSDFPGQGSSLYEQYF. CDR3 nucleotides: TGTGCCAGCAGCGACTTCCCGGGACAGGGAAGTAGCCTCTACGAGCAGTACTTC.

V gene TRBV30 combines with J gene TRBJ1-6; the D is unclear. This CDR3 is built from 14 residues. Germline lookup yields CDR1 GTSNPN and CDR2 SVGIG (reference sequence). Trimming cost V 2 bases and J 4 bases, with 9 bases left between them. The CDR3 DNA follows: TGTGCCTGGAGTATACAACAGTATAATTCACCCCTCCACTTT. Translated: CAWSIQQYNSPLHF.